One sample yielded the 26 T cell receptor beta chains listed below, sequenced in a study of cytomegalovirus exposure and HLA in healthy donors. Using immunoSEQ multiplex PCR, the repertoire was profiled, and TCRdb retains in-frame clones only, with some absent. The repertoire holds roughly 150,000 clones, with roughly nine tenths as singletons. Sequencing used PBMCs. Source of these receptors: a woman aged 25 to 39 in good health and CMV-seronegative.

CDR3 nucleotides: TGTGCCAGCAGCCTCCGCCCTCTACGGGAAGAGACCCAGTACTTC. Protein: CASSLRPLREETQYF. The rearrangement joins TRBV7-9 to TRBJ2-5; the D is unclear. CDR1 SEHNR and CDR2 FQNEAQ come from the germline V gene (reference sequence). The CDR3 runs 15 residues. Trimming took 5 bases from V and 3 from J, leaving 16 bases between them.

The chain uses TRBV6-1 and TRBJ1-1; D may be TRBD1 (5 bases). V lost 6 bases, J lost 6 bases, and 14 bases lay in between. Germline assignment: CDR1 MNHNS and CDR2 SASEGT. The CDR3 loop spans 13 amino acids. The CDR3 DNA follows: TGTGCCAGCAGCCTATACAGACAGTCTGAAGCTTTCTTT. It codes for CASSLYRQSEAFF.

In DNA form, the CDR3 reads TGTGCCAGCACCGCGGGGGGTGACACCGGGGAGCTGTTTTTT. This codes for CASTAGGDTGELFF. The rearrangement joins TRBV2 to TRBJ2-2, with TRBD2 matching over 8 bases. CDR3 size: 14 residues. Germline values: CDR1 SNHLY, CDR2 FYNNEI. J was trimmed by 3 bases and V by 7 bases; bases with no gene match: 4.

The chain is built from TRBV15 and TRBJ2-7; TRBD2 might be the D (6 bases). With 4 bases removed from V and 7 bases from J, the gap between germline ends came to 8 bases. Germline lookup yields CDR1 LNHNV and CDR2 YYDKDF (reference sequence). The CDR3 runs to 11 residues. The CDR3 here is CATSTAGEQYF. CDR3 DNA sequence: TGTGCCACCAGCACAGCGGGTGAGCAGTACTTC.

The J gene is TRBJ2-7, the V gene TRBV9, with D unclear. V was shortened by 0 bases and J by 1 base, with 5 bases between the two germline ends. Germline CDR1 SGDLS, CDR2 YYNGEE. The CDR3 runs 13 residues. CDR3 sequence: CASSVAESYEQYF. Here the CDR3 DNA reads TGTGCCAGCAGCGTAGCGGAATCCTACGAGCAGTACTTC.

Only a few counts were recorded for this clone. This chain connects TRBV5-1 to TRBJ2-1; D might be TRBD1 (7 bases). Germline CDR1 is SGHRS and CDR2 is YFSETQ. V dropped 4 bases and J dropped 7 bases, with 18 bases sitting between them. The CDR3 loop spans 15 amino acids. The DNA for the CDR3 is TGCGCCAGCAGCCTACAGGGGTCTGGGAGGAATGAGCAGTTCTTC. This gives the protein CASSLQGSGRNEQFF.

This chain joins TRBV19 and TRBJ1-2, with D uncertain. CDR3 length equals 12 residues. Trimming shortened V by 2 bases and J by 4 bases, and 5 bases separated the two germline ends. In germline, CDR1 is LNHDA, CDR2 SQIVND (reference sequence). CDR3 coding DNA: TGTGCCAGTAGTATACAGGCCTATGGCTACACCTTC. It translates to CASSIQAYGYTF.

This clone was seen once. Here the CDR3 DNA reads TGTGCCACCAGAAGCGGGACAGTCTATGGCTACACCTTC. Encoded protein: CATRSGTVYGYTF. J is TRBJ1-2 and V is TRBV19; TRBD1 agrees at 7 bases. The germline V gene has CDR1 LNHDA and CDR2 SQIVND (reference sequence). The V gene end was trimmed by 10 bases and the J gene end by 4 bases; junction bases not matched to a gene: 9. The CDR3 covers 13 residues.

J is TRBJ2-2 and V is TRBV11-3, with TRBD1 matching over 8 bases. This CDR3 is 14 amino acids long. Trimming at V came to 5 bases and at J to 4 bases, leaving 3 bases not matched to a gene. Germline values: CDR1 SGHNT, CDR2 YENEEA. The CDR3 DNA reads TGTGCCAGCAGCCCCGACAGGGGCACCGGGGAGCTGTTTTTT. It translates to CASSPDRGTGELFF.

This clone has only a few counts. The chain has TRBV6-5 and TRBJ1-1, with D possibly matching TRBD1 (6 bases). The CDR3 totals 14 residues. The V end was cut by 6 bases, the J end by 1 base, with 12 bases between. Germline V gives CDR1 MNHEY, CDR2 SVGAGI. CDR3 sequence: CASSTGWGNTEAFF. CDR3 sequence (DNA): TGTGCCAGCAGCACAGGGTGGGGGAACACTGAAGCTTTCTTT.

This clone appeared a single time. Mismatch with germline at one junction end may stem from a read error. V is TRBV7-7 and J is TRBJ2-5; either TRBD1 or TRBD2 may supply D (5 bases each). Looked up from germline, CDR1 is SSHAT and CDR2 is FNYEAQ (reference sequence). This CDR3 comprises 14 residues. The chain's CDR3 is CASSPRGVTETQYF. CDR3 bases: TGTGCTAGCAGCCCCCGAGGGGTAACGGAGACCCAGTACTTC.

This clone was found a few times. The genes are TRBV9 and TRBJ1-1, with TRBD1 matching 7 bases. The CDR3 has 15 amino acids. Germline V gene sequence: CDR1 SGDLS, CDR2 YYNGEE. V was pared by 4 bases and J by 5 bases, with 11 bases of the junction left unmatched. CDR3 nucleotide sequence: TGTGCCAGCAGCCGAACCGACAGGGTAGGAACTGAAGCTTTCTTT. As protein: CASSRTDRVGTEAFF.

The J gene is TRBJ2-1, the V gene TRBV27; D tentatively reads TRBD1 or TRBD2 (5 bases each). Looked up from germline, CDR1 is MNHEY and CDR2 is SMNVEV (reference sequence). The CDR3 is made up of 14 amino acids. V lost 3 bases and J lost 6, with 12 bases in between. The CDR3 DNA sequence: TGTGCCAGCAGTTTTTACGCAGGGACCAATGAGCAGTTCTTC. Amino acid sequence: CASSFYAGTNEQFF.

A single count supports this clone. This chain uses TRBV30 with TRBJ2-7, with D hard to call. The CDR3 is 12 residues long. Trimming left V 5 bases short and J 0 bases short, with 8 bases between. Germline V CDR1 and CDR2: GTSNPN, SVGIG (reference sequence). In DNA form, the CDR3 reads TGTGCCTGGGGGAAGAGCTCCTACGAGCAGTACTTC. Translating it yields CAWGKSSYEQYF.

CDR3 DNA sequence: TGTGCCAGCAGCCAAGGACTGGTTAGGGACGAGCAGTACTTC. Translation gives CASSQGLVRDEQYF. The V and J genes are TRBV14 and TRBJ2-7; unclear D gene. CDR1 and CDR2 from the germline V gene are SGHDN and FVKESK. The CDR3 loop spans 14 amino acids. With 1 base removed from V and 5 bases from J, the gap between germline ends came to 12 bases.

This rearrangement joins TRBV7-9 to TRBJ2-7; D is undetermined. The V and J ends lost 4 bases and 4 bases respectively, with 14 bases between them. The CDR3 has 14 residues. Germline values: CDR1 SEHNR, CDR2 FQNEAQ (reference sequence). The CDR3 sequence is CASSSKQNSYEQYF. As DNA, the CDR3 is TGTGCCAGCAGCTCAAAACAGAATTCATACGAGCAGTACTTC.

The J gene is TRBJ2-2, the V gene TRBV27, with D unclear. Looked up from germline, CDR1 is MNHEY and CDR2 is SMNVEV (reference sequence). V lost 3 bases and J 1 base, leaving 3 bases between the germline ends. The CDR3 is 13 residues long. CDR3 protein: CASSLGNTGELFF. The DNA of the CDR3 is TGTGCCAGCAGTTTGGGGAACACCGGGGAGCTGTTTTTT.

The chain has TRBV4-2 and TRBJ2-1, with D uncertain. Germline loops: CDR1 LGHNA, CDR2 YNFKEQ. Trimming took 6 bases from V and 5 from J, leaving 11 bases between them. The CDR3 covers 13 residues. The CDR3 region has the DNA TGTGCCAGCAGTTCCGATGTGGACAATGAGCAGTTCTTC. Translated, it gives CASSSDVDNEQFF.

The V call is TRBV4-2, the J call TRBJ2-2, with a weak D call TRBD2 (7 bases). V dropped 3 bases and J dropped 7 bases, with 18 bases sitting between them. The CDR3 spans 16 residues. Germline CDR1 and CDR2: LGHNA and YNFKEQ. The CDR3 nucleotides are TGTGCCAGCAGCCACTTAAAGGGGGGGGTGAGCGGGGAGCTGTTTTTT. It encodes CASSHLKGGVSGELFF.

This clone was recorded a few times. The chain is built from TRBV7-9 and TRBJ1-2, with D hard to call. The V gene's germline CDR1 is SEHNR and CDR2 FQNEAQ (reference sequence). Trimming shortened V by 3 bases and J by 4 bases, and 12 bases separated the two germline ends. The CDR3 covers 14 residues. The CDR3 protein is CASSFGQLSYGYTF. As DNA, the CDR3 is TGTGCCAGCAGCTTTGGTCAGCTCTCCTATGGCTACACCTTC.

The chain has TRBV5-1 and TRBJ2-3; no reliable D call. The ends were cut back, 1 base at V and 8 bases at J, with 5 bases in the middle. The CDR3 spans 11 residues. CDR1 and CDR2 (germline): SGHRS, YFSETQ. The chain's CDR3 is CASSLTGTQYF. CDR3 sequence (DNA): TGCGCCAGCAGCTTGACGGGTACGCAGTATTTT.

This chain connects TRBV7-8 to TRBJ1-2; D ambiguous. Germline V gene data show CDR1 as SGHVS and CDR2 as FQNEAQ. The germline V and J ends were trimmed by 1 base and 7 bases, with 13 bases remaining between them. This CDR3 contains 14 residues. The CDR3: CASSLEGTRGGYTF. The CDR3 nucleotides read TGTGCCAGCAGCTTAGAGGGTACTCGGGGTGGCTACACCTTC.

The V and J genes are TRBV5-4 and TRBJ2-7; D assignment may be TRBD1 or TRBD2 (5 bases each). The germline gives CDR1 SGHNT, CDR2 YYREEE (reference sequence). The V end lost 4 bases, the J end lost 2 bases, and 16 bases lay between the germline ends. The CDR3 loop spans 15 amino acids. DNA of the CDR3: TGTGCCAGCAGCCCGGAACCCTGGGGACCCTACGAGCAGTACTTC. Its protein is CASSPEPWGPYEQYF.

The gene calls are TRBV9 and TRBJ2-1; no clear D gene. The V gene lost 1 base and the J gene lost 2 bases, with 7 bases spanning the gap. Per the germline V gene, CDR1 is SGDLS and CDR2 is YYNGEE. The CDR3 spans 14 residues. The CDR3 region is CASSVTAAYNEQFF. Written as DNA, the CDR3 is TGTGCCAGCAGCGTAACTGCTGCCTACAATGAGCAGTTCTTC.

The chain has TRBV28 and TRBJ1-2, with D possibly matching TRBD1 (5 bases). The CDR3 totals 15 residues. V was trimmed by 3 bases and J by 5 bases, leaving 16 bases between them. Germline V CDR1 and CDR2: MDHEN, SYDVKM. The CDR3 loop reads CASSFPSGRGYGYTF. The CDR3 region has the DNA TGTGCCAGCAGTTTTCCGTCAGGGCGAGGGTATGGCTACACCTTC.

This sequence joins TRBV5-6 and TRBJ1-1; D is unresolved. V lost 4 bases to trimming and J lost 3 bases, with 10 bases between them. This CDR3 has 13 residues. Germline CDR1 and CDR2: SGHDT and YYEEEE. Here the CDR3 reads CASSDLAYTEAFF. The CDR3 DNA sequence: TGTGCCAGCAGCGATCTAGCTTACACTGAAGCTTTCTTT.